This TCR beta chain emerged from a study of T cell repertoires in cytomegalovirus infection. The CDR3 is 15 amino acids. CDR1 and CDR2 (germline): LNHNV, YYDKDF (reference sequence). Trimming at V came to 5 bases and at J to 5 bases, leaving 8 bases not matched to a gene. As to this clonotype: The target antigen is unknown.

Study results and caveats: Dominating the ex vivo response were TCR beta clonotypes that were CMV-specific and HLA-C-restricted.

TCRdb fed the reads into MiXCR, producing one record per CDR3 protein. Here the sample spans some 390,000 distinct CDR3 sequences, about a sixth being singletons. The sequence was collected from a human donor in good health (CMV status not recorded). Some clones in this sample may be carry-over from other donors' samples. The sample comprised PBMCs. The chain has TRBV15 and TRBJ2-1; 8 bases agree with TRBD2. CDR3 in amino acids: CATSGGAGVHNEQFF. The CDR3 nucleotides are TGTGCCACCAGCGGGGGAGCGGGAGTACACAATGAGCAGTTCTTC. The complete variable domain, with remaining parts taken from reference TRBV15 and TRBJ2-1, reads DAMVIQNPRYQVTQFGKPVTLSCSQTLNHNVMYWYQQKSSQAPKLLFHYYDKDFNNEADTPDNFQSRRPNTSFCFLDIRSPGLGDTAMYLCATSGGAGVHNEQFFGPGTRLTVL.